The present entry profiles one TCR beta chain with its context. Authors' analysis steps: From reference gene primer amplification, estimates of nucleated cell counts were derived. This table comes from immunoSEQ multiplex PCR, and its TCRdb copy is limited to in-frame clones, with some not included. V, J and clone size were drawn from that table, and D and trimming were deduced from the DNA. The sample contains tens of thousands of clones, 88% of which appear only once. These data are taken from a study of blood T cell repertoires in COVID-19. Study information: COVID-19 samples collected from the United States, Italy and Spain covered acute and convalescent phases. T cells, B-cell-depleted T cells, or PBMCs provided the cDNA or gDNA that served as material.

Germline-derived CDR1 and CDR2 are SGHNT and YENEEA. V lost 5 bases and J lost 3, with 15 bases in between. The CDR3 has 15 amino acids. This rearrangement joins TRBV11-3 to TRBJ2-3, with D maybe TRBD1 (6 bases). This TCR derives from a human donor in a cohort sampled during active COVID-19. The sample consisted of peripheral blood. Here the CDR3 reads CASSPTGYQTDTQYF. Written as DNA, the CDR3 is TGTGCCAGCAGCCCGACAGGTTATCAAACAGATACGCAGTATTTT.